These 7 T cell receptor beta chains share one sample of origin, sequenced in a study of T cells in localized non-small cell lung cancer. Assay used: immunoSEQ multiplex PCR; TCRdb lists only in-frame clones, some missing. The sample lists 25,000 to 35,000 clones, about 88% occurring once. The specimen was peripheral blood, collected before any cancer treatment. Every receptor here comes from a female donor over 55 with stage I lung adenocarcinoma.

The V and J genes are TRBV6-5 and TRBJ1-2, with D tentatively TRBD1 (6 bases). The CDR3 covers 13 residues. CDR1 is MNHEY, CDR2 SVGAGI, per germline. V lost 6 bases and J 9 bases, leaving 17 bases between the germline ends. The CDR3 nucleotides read TGTGCCAGCAGGATAGAAGGGGGTCGGAGCTACACCTTC. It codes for CASRIEGGRSYTF.

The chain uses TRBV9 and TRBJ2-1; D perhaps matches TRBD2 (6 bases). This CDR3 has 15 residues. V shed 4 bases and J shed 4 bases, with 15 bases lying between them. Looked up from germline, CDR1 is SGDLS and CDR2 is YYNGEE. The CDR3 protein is CASSITSNTYNEQFF. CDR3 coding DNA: TGTGCCAGCAGCATCACTAGCAACACGTACAATGAGCAGTTCTTC. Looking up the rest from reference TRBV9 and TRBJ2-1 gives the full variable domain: DSGVTQTPKHLITATGQRVTLRCSPRSGDLSVYWYQQSLDQGLQFLIQYYNGEERAKGNILERFSAQQFPDLHSELNLSSLELGDSALYFCASSITSNTYNEQFFGPGTRLTVL.

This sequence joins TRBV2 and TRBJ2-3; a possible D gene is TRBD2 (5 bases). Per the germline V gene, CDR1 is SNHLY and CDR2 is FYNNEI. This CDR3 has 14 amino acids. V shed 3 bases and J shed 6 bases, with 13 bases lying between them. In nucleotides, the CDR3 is TGTGCCAGCAGTGACGTTGGGAGATCCGATACGCAGTATTTT. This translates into CASSDVGRSDTQYF.

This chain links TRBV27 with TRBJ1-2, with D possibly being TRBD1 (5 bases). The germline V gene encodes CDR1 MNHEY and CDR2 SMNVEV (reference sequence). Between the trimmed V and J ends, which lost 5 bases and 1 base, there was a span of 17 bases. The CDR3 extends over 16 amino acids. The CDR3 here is CASSLSGMGGNYGYTF. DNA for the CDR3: TGTGCCAGCAGTCTCTCCGGGATGGGGGGTAACTATGGCTACACCTTC.

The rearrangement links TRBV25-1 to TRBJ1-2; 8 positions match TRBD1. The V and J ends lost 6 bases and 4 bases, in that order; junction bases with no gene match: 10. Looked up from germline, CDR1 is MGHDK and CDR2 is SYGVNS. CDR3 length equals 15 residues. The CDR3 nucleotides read TGTGCCAGCAGATCTGGACAGGGAAGAACCTATGGCTACACCTTC. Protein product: CASRSGQGRTYGYTF.

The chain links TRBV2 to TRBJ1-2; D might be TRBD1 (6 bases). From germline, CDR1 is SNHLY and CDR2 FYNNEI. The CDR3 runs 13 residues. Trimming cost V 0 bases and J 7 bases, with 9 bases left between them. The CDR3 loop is CASSEAGGIGYTF. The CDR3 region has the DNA TGTGCCAGCAGTGAAGCAGGGGGGATTGGCTACACCTTC.

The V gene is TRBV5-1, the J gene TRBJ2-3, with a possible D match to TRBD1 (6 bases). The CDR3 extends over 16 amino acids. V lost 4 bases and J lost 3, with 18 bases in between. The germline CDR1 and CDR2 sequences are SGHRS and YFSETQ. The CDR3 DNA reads TGCGCCAGCAGCCTCCCGTTAGGGGGAGAGACAGATACGCAGTATTTT. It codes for CASSLPLGGETDTQYF.